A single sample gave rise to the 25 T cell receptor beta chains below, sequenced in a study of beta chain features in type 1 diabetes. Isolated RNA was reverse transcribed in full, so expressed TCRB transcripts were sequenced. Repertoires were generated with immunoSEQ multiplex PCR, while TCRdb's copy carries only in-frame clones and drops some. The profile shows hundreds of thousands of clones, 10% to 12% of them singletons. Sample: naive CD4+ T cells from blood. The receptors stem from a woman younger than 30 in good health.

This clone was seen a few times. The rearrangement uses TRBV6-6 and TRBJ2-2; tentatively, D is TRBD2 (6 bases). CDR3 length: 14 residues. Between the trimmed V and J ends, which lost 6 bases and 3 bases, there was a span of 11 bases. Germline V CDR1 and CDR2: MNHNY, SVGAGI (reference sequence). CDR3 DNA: TGTGCCAGCAGAAACAGACTAGACACCGGGGAGCTGTTTTTT. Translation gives CASRNRLDTGELFF.

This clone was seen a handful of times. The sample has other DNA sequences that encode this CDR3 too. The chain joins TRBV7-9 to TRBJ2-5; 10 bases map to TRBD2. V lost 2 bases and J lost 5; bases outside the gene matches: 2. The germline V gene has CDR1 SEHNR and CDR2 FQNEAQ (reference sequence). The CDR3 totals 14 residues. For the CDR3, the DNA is TGTGCCAGCAGCTTATCTAGCGGGAGTGAGACCCAGTACTTC. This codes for CASSLSSGSETQYF. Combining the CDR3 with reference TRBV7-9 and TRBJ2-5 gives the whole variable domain DTGVSQNPRHKITKRGQNVTFRCDPISEHNRLYWYRQTLGQGPEFLTYFQNEAQLEKSRLLSDRFSAERPKGSFSTLEIQRTEQGDSAMYLCASSLSSGSETQYFGPGTRLLVL.

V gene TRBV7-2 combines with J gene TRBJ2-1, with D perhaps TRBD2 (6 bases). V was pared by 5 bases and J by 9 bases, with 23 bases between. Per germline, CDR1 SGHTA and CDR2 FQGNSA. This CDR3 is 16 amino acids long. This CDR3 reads CASSHDLGGSGSEQFF. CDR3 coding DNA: TGTGCCAGCAGCCATGACCTGGGGGGTAGTGGCTCTGAGCAGTTCTTC.

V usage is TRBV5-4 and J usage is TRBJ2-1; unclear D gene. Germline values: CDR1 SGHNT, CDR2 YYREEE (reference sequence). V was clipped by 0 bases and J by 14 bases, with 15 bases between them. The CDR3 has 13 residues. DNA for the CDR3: TGTGCCAGCAGCTTGGATATGGCCTGGCTCGAGTTCTTC. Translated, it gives CASSLDMAWLEFF.

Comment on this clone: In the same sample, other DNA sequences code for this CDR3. The CDR3 region has the DNA TGTGCCAGCAGCTTAGGACTAGCGGGGGGCACAGATACGCAGTATTTT. This codes for CASSLGLAGGTDTQYF. The genes are TRBV7-2 and TRBJ2-3; 12 bases line up with TRBD2. CDR3 length: 16 residues. V shed 1 base, J shed 1 base, and the junction held 0 bases outside the gene matches. Germline V CDR1 and CDR2: SGHTA, FQGNSA.

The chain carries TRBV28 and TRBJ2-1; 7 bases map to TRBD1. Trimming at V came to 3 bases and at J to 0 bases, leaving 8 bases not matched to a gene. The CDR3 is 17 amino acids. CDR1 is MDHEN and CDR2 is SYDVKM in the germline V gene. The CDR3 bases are TGTGCCAGCAGTTTGGCTGAGGCAGGGGGCTCCTACAATGAGCAGTTCTTC. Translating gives CASSLAEAGGSYNEQFF.

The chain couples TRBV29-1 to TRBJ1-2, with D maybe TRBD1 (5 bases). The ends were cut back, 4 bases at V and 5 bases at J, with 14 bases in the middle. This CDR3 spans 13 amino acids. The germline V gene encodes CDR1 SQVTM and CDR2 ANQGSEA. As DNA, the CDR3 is TGCAGCGTTGGGGGACTAAGTGGGTATGGCTACACCTTC. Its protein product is CSVGGLSGYGYTF.

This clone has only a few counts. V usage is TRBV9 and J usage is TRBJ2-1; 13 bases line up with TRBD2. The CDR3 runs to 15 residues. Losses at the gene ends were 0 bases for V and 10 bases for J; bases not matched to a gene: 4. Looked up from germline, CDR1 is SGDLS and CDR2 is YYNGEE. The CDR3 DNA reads TGTGCCAGCAGCGTAGGACTAGCGGGAGGACAGGAGCAGTTCTTC. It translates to CASSVGLAGGQEQFF.

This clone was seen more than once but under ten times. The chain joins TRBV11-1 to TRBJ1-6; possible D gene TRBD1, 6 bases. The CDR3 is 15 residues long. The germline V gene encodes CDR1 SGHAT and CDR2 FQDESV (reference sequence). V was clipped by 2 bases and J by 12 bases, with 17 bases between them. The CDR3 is CASSLRLGGYVPLHF. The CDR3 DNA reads TGTGCCAGCAGCTTACGTTTGGGGGGCTACGTACCCCTCCACTTT.

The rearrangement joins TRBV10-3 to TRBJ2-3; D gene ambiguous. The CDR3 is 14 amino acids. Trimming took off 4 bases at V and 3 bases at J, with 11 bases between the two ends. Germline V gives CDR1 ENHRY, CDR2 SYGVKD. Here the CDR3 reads CAISVGTATDTQYF. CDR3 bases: TGTGCCATCAGTGTGGGCACCGCGACAGATACGCAGTATTTT.

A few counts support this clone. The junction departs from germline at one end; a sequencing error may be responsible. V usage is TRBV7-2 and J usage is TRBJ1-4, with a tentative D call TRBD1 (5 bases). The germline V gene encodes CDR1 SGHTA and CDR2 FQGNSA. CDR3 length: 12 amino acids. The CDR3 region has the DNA TGTGCCAGCAGCTTATGGGGAGGTACACAGGTTTTT. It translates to CASSLWGGTQVF.

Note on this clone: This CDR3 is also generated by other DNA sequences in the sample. This chain's CDR3 is CASSLLSGDNQPQHF. As DNA, the CDR3 is TGTGCCAGCAGCTTGTTATCAGGGGACAATCAGCCCCAGCATTTT. This chain joins TRBV5-6 and TRBJ1-5; D possibly corresponds to TRBD1 (6 bases). Trimming shortened V by 1 base and J by 3 bases, and 11 bases separated the two germline ends. This CDR3 is 15 amino acids long. Germline CDR1 and CDR2: SGHDT and YYEEEE.

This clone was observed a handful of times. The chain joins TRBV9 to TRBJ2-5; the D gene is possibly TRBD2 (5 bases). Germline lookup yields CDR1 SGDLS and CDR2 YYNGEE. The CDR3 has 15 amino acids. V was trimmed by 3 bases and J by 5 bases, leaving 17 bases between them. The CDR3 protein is CASSGSTRTGETQYF. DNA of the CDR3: TGTGCCAGCAGCGGGTCCACTAGGACGGGGGAGACCCAGTACTTC.

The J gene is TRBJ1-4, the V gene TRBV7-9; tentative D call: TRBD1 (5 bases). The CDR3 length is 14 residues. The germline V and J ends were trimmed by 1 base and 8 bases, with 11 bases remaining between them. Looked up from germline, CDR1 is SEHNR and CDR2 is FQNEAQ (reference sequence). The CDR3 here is CASSLEGVHEKLFF. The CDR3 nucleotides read TGTGCCAGCAGCTTAGAAGGGGTCCACGAAAAACTGTTTTTT.

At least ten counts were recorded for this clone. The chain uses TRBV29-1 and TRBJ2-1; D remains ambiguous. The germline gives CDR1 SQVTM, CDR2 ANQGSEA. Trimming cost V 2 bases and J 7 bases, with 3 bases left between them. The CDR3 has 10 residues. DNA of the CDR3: TGCAGCGTTGAAAGGAATGAGCAGTTCTTC. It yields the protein CSVERNEQFF.

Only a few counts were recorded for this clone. CDR3 nucleotide sequence: TGTGCCAGCAGCCAAGCTCACGGGGAAGCCAAAAACATTCAGTACTTC. Its translation: CASSQAHGEAKNIQYF. The chain uses TRBV11-3 and TRBJ2-4; D perhaps matches TRBD2 (5 bases). This CDR3 spans 16 amino acids. CDR1 and CDR2 (germline): SGHNT, YENEEA. Trimming left V 5 bases short and J 0 bases short, with 14 bases between.

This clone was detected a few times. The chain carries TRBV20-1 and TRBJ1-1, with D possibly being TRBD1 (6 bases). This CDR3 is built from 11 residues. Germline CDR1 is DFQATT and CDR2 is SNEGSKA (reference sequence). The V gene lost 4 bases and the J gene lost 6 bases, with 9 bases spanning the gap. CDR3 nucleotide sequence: TGCAGTGCTAACAAGGGGGCTGAAGCTTTCTTT. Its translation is CSANKGAEAFF.

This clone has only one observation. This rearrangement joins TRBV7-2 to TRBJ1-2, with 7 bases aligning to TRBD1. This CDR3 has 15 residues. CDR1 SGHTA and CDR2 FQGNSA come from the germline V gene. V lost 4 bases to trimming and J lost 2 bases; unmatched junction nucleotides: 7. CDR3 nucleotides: TGTGCCAGCAGCTCGCGGACAGGAGGAAACTATGGCTACACCTTC. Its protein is CASSSRTGGNYGYTF.

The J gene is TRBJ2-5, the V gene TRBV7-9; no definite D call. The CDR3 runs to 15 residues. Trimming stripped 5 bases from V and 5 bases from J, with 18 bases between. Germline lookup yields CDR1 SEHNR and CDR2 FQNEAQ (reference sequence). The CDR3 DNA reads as TGTGCCAGCAGCCCCCGCCGAGGTTACGTTGAGACCCAGTACTTC. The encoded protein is CASSPRRGYVETQYF.

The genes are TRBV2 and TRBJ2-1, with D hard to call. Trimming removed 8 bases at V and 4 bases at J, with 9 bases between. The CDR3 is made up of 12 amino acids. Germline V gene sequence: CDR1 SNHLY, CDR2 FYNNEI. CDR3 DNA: TGTGCCAGCTCCCGAGCGTACAATGAGCAGTTCTTC. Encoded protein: CASSRAYNEQFF. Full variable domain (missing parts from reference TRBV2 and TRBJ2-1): EPEVTQTPSHQVTQMGQEVILRCVPISNHLYFYWYRQILGQKVEFLVSFYNNEISEKSEIFDDQFSVERPDGSNFTLKIRSTKLEDSAMYFCASSRAYNEQFFGPGTRLTVL.

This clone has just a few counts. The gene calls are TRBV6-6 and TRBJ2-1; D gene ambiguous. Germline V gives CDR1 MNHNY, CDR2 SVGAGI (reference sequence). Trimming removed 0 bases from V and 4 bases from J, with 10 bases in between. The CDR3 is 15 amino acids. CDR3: CASSYSSSGYNEQFF. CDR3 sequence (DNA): TGTGCCAGCAGTTACTCGTCTAGTGGGTACAATGAGCAGTTCTTC.

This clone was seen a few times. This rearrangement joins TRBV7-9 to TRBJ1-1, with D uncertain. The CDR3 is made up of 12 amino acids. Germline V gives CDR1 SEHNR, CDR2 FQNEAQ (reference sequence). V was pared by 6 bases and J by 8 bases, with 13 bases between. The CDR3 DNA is TGTGCCAGCAGAGGATCAAAGGGAGAAGCTTTCTTT. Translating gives CASRGSKGEAFF.

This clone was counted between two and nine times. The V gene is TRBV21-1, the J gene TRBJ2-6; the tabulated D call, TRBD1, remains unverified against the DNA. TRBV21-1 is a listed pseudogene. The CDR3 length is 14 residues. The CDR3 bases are TGTGCCAGCGGGAACAGGGCCGGGGCCAACGTCCTGACTTTC. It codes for CASGNRAGANVLTF.

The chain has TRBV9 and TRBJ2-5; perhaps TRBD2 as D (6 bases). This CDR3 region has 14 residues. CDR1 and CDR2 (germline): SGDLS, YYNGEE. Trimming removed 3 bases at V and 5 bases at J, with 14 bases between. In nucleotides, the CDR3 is TGTGCCAGCAGCGCCGTTGGGGGGACTGAGACCCAGTACTTC. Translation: CASSAVGGTETQYF.

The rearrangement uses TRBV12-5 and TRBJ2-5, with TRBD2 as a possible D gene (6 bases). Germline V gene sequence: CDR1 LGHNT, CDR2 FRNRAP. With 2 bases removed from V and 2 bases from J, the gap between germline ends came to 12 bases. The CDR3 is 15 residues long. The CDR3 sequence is CASGLLGGRQETQYF. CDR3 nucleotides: TGTGCTAGTGGTTTGTTGGGGGGACGACAAGAGACCCAGTACTTC.